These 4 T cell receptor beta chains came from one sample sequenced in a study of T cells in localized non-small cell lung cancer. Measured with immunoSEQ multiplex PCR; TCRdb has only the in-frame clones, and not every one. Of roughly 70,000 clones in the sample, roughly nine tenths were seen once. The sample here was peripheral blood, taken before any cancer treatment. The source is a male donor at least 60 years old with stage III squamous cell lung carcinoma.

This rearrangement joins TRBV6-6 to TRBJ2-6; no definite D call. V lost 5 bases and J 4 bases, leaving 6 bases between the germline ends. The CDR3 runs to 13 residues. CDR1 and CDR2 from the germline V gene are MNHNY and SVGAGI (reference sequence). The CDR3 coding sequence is TGTGCCAGCAGTAGCCTCGGGGCCAACGTCCTGACTTTC. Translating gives CASSSLGANVLTF.

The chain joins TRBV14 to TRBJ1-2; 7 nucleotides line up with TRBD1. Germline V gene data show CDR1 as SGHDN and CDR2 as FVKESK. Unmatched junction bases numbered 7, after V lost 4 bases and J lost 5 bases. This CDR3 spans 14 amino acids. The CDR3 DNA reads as TGTGCCAGCAGCCCTTTGCTACAGGGGTATGGCTACACCTTC. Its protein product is CASSPLLQGYGYTF.

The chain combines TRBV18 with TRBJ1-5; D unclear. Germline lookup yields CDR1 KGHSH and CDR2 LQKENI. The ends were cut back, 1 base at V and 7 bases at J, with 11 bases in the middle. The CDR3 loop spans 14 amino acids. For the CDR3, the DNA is TGTGCCAGCTCACCACAGAGGGAAGGGCAGCCCCAGCATTTT. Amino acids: CASSPQREGQPQHF.

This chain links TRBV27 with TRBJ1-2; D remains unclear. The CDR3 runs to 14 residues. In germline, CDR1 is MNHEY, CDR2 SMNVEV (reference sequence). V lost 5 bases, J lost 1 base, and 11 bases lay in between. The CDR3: CASSPGDFNYGYTF. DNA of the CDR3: TGTGCCAGCAGTCCTGGGGATTTTAACTATGGCTACACCTTC.